These 5 T cell receptor beta chains were all obtained from the same sample, sequenced in a study of blood T cell repertoires in COVID-19. Clones were sequenced by immunoSEQ multiplex PCR, and TCRdb holds only the in-frame ones, with some missing. The sample has 300,000 or so clones; 70% to 90% are singletons. The sample comprised PBMCs or T cells enriched from blood (not recorded which). The receptors were gathered from a woman between 40 and 50 years old with acute COVID-19.

This clone has just one count. The J gene is TRBJ2-3, the V gene TRBV7-3; 7 bases are a match to TRBD2. Germline CDR1 and CDR2: SGHTA and FQGTGA. The CDR3 covers 14 residues. J gave up 0 bases and V 5 bases, and 2 bases lay outside the gene matches. CDR3: CASSGGESTDTQYF. As DNA, the CDR3 is TGTGCCAGCAGCGGGGGGGAAAGCACAGATACGCAGTATTTT.

The genes are TRBV7-2 and TRBJ1-4; TRBD1 agrees at 7 bases. This CDR3 comprises 13 residues. Trimming took 6 bases from V and 12 from J; bases not matched to a gene: 10. Germline V gene sequence: CDR1 SGHTA, CDR2 FQGNSA. The CDR3 loop reads CASRPRQGRELFF. The CDR3 coding sequence is TGTGCCAGCAGACCGAGACAGGGAAGGGAACTGTTTTTT.

The chain employs TRBV19 and TRBJ2-7; 9 positions agree with TRBD1. CDR1 and CDR2 from the germline V gene are LNHDA and SQIVND (reference sequence). The junction had 6 bases not matched to a gene; V was cut back by 4 bases and J by 2 bases. The CDR3 length is 15 residues. This chain's CDR3 is CASSTSGTGPYEQYF. The CDR3 DNA follows: TGTGCCAGTAGTACGTCGGGGACAGGGCCCTACGAGCAGTACTTC.

The rearrangement uses TRBV29-1 and TRBJ2-7, with D maybe TRBD1 (6 bases). Trimming stripped 6 bases from V and 2 bases from J, with 17 bases between. Germline loops: CDR1 SQVTM, CDR2 ANQGSEA. CDR3 size: 14 residues. CDR3: CSVSRGLTAYEQYF. CDR3 sequence (DNA): TGCAGCGTCTCCAGGGGTCTTACTGCCTACGAGCAGTACTTC.

This chain joins TRBV13 and TRBJ1-2; 10 bases align to TRBD1. This CDR3 comprises 19 residues. Germline V gene lookup returns CDR1 PRHDT and CDR2 FYEKMQ (reference sequence). V lost 2 bases and J lost 4; bases outside the gene matches: 16. As DNA, the CDR3 is TGTGCCAGCAGCTTAAGACAGGGGGCGTCTTGGGCTTCGATCTATGGCTACACCTTC. Translated, it gives CASSLRQGASWASIYGYTF.